Listed here is a single T cell receptor (beta chain). The data belong to a study of cytomegalovirus exposure and HLA in healthy donors. The CDR3 has 14 residues. Germline CDR1 is MNHEY and CDR2 is SVGAGI. Trimming shortened V by 5 bases and J by 0 bases, and 10 bases separated the two germline ends. The PCR contained 60 Vbeta and 13 Jbeta primers. Measured with immunoSEQ multiplex PCR; TCRdb has only the in-frame clones, and not every one. This sample's table has about 53,000 clones. The source of this sequence is a man aged 18-30 years in good health and CMV-seropositive. What was sequenced was PBMCs. The chain links TRBV6-5 to TRBJ1-2, with D possibly being TRBD1 (6 bases). Here the CDR3 reads CASSKDSSNYGYTF. The CDR3 nucleotides are TGTGCCAGCAGTAAGGACAGCTCTAACTATGGCTACACCTTC.